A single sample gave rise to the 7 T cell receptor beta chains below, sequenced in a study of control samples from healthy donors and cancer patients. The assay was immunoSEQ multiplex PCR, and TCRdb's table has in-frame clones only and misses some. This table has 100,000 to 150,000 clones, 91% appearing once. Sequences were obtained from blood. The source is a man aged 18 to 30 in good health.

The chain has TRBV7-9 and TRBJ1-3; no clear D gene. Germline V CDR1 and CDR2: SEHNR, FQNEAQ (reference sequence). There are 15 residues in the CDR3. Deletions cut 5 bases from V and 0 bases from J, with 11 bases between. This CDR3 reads CASSDPRRSGNTIYF. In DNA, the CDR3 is TGTGCCAGCAGCGATCCTAGACGCTCTGGAAACACCATATATTTT.

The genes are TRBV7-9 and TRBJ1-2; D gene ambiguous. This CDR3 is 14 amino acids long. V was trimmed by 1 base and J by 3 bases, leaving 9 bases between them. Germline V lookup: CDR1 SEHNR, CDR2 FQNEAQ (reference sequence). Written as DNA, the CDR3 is TGTGCCAGCAGCTTAGTTTTGCCAGACTATGGCTACACCTTC. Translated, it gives CASSLVLPDYGYTF.

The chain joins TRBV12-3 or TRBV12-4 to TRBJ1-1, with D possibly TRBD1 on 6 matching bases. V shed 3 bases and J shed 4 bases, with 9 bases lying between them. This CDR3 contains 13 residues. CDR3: CASSFVRGTEAFF. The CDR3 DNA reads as TGTGCCAGCAGTTTTGTCAGGGGCACTGAAGCTTTCTTT.

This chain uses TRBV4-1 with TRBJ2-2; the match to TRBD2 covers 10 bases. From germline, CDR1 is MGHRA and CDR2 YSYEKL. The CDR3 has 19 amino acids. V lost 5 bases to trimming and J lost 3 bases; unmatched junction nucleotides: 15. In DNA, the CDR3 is TGCGCCAGCAGCTCCTCCGGGCTAGCGGGGGAGTATTACACCGGGGAGCTGTTTTTT. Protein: CASSSSGLAGEYYTGELFF.

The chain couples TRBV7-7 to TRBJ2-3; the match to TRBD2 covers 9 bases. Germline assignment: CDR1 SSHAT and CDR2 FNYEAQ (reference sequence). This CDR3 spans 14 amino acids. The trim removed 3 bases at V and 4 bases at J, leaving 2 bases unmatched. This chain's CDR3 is CASSLGLAPDTQYF. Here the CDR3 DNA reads TGTGCCAGCAGCTTGGGACTAGCACCAGATACGCAGTATTTT.

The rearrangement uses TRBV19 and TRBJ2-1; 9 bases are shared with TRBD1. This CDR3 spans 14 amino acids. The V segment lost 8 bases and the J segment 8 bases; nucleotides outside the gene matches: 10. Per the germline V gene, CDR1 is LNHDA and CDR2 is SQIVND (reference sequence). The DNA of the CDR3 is TGTGCCAGTGCCCGGGACAGGGTTTTCGATGAGCAGTTCTTC. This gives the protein CASARDRVFDEQFF.

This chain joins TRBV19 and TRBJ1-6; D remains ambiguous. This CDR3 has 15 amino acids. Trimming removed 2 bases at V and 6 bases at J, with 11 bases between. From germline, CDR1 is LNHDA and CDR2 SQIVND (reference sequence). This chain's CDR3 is CASSIFPGRNSPLHF. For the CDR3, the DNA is TGTGCCAGTAGTATATTCCCAGGTCGTAATTCACCCCTCCACTTT.